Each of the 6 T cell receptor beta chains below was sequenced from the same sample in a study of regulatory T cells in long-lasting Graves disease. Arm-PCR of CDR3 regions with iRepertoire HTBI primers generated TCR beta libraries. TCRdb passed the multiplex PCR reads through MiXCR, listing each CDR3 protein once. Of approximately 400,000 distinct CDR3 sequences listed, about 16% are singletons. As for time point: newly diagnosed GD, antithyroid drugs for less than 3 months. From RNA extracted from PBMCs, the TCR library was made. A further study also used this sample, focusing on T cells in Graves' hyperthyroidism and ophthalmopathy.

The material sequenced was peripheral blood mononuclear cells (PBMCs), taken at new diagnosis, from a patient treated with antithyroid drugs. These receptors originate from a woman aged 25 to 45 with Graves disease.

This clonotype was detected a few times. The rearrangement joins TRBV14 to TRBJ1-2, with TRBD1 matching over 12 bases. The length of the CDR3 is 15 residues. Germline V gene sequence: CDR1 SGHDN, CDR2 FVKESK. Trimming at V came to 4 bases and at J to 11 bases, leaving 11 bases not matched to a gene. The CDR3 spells CASSPHPGQGAEYTF. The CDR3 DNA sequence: TGTGCCAGCAGCCCTCATCCGGGACAGGGGGCGGAGTACACCTTC.

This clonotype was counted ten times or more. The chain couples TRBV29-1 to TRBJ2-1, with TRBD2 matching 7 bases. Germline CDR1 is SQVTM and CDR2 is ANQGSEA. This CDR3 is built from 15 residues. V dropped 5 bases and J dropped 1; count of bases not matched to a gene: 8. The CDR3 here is CSVSHRLASYNEQFF. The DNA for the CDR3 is TGCAGCGTTTCGCACCGACTAGCTTCCTACAATGAGCAGTTCTTC.

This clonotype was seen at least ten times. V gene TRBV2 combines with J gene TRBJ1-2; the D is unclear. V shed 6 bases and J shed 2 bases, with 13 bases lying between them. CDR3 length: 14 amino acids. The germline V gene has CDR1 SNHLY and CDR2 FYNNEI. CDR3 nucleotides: TGTGCCAGCAGCGGCGGCCGGCGGAACTATGGCTACACCTTC. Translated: CASSGGRRNYGYTF. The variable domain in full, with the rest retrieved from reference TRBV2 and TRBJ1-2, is EPEVTQTPSHQVTQMGQEVILRCVPISNHLYFYWYRQILGQKVEFLVSFYNNEISEKSEIFDDQFSVERPDGSNFTLKIRSTKLEDSAMYFCASSGGRRNYGYTFGSGTRLTVV.

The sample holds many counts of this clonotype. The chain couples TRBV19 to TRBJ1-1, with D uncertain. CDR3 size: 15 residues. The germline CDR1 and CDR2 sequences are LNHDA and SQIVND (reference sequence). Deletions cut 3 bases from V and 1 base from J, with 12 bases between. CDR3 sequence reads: CASSILAGTNTEAFF. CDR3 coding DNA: TGTGCCAGTAGTATTTTGGCAGGAACGAACACTGAAGCTTTCTTT.

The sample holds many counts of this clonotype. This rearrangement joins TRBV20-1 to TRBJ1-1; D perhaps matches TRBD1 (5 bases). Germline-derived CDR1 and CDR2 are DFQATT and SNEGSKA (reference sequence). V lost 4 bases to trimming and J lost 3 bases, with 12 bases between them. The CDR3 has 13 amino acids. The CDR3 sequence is CSAKDRDDTEAFF. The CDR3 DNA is TGCAGTGCTAAAGACCGGGACGACACTGAAGCTTTCTTT.

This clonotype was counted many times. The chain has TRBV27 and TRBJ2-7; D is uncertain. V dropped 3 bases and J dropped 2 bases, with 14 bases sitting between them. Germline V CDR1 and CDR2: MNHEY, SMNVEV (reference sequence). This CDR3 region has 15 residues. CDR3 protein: CASSFSLAGAYEQYF. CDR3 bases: TGTGCCAGCAGTTTTTCGCTGGCAGGAGCCTACGAGCAGTACTTC.